This TCR beta chain derives from a study of neoadjuvant nivolumab and ipilimumab in lung cancer. Notes on the study in general: TCR receptors were sequenced in few samples.

Germline V gives CDR1 MDHEN, CDR2 SYDVKM. Trimming removed 3 bases from V and 1 base from J, with 0 bases in between. The CDR3 is 11 amino acids. Only in-frame clones appear in the TCRdb table, and some are missing; sequencing was by immunoSEQ multiplex PCR. Altogether some 20,000 clones are present, almost 80% being singletons, with the ten largest covering around 8.6%. In the case of this clone: Its specificity is unknown.

The chain couples TRBV28 to TRBJ1-2; no definite D call. Sequenced here: tumor tissue, sampled after neoadjuvant nivolumab, alone or with ipilimumab, at or shortly before surgery. This receptor was obtained from an adult with non-small cell lung cancer. The CDR3 bases are TGTGCCAGCAGTTTTAACTATGGCTACACCTTC. Its protein is CASSFNYGYTF.